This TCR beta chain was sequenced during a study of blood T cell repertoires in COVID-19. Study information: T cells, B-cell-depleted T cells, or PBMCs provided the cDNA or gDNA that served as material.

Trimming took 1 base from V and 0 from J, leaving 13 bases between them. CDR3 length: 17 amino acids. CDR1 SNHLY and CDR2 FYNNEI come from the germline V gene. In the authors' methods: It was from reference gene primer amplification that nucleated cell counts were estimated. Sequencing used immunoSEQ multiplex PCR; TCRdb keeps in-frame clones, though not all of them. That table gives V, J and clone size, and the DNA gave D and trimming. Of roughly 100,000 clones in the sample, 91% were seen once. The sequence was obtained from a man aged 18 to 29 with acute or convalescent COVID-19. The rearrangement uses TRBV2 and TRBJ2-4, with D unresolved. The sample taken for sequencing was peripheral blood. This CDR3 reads CASSEVSPSLAKNIQYF. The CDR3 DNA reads TGTGCCAGCAGTGAAGTGTCTCCGTCTCTAGCCAAAAACATTCAGTACTTC.